Reported below is one TCR beta chain. The data stem from a study of T cell changes during pregnancy in multiple sclerosis. The CDR3 spans 15 residues. Looked up from germline, CDR1 is SQVTM and CDR2 is ANQGSEA. The ends lost 4 bases at V and 0 bases at J; junction bases unmatched: 3. The table came from immunoSEQ multiplex PCR; TCRdb's copy has only in-frame clones and leaves some out. There are roughly 100,000 clones in the sample; 75% to 95% occur only once, and 1.5% to 2% lies in the top ten. The material was peripheral blood, obtained before pregnancy. This TCR came from a female donor with multiple sclerosis, enrolled in a pregnancy study. V is TRBV29-1 and J is TRBJ2-6, with 7 bases that match TRBD2. The CDR3 DNA follows: TGCAGCGTTGGGGGGACTATCTCTGGGGCCAACGTCCTGACTTTC. Translated: CSVGGTISGANVLTF.